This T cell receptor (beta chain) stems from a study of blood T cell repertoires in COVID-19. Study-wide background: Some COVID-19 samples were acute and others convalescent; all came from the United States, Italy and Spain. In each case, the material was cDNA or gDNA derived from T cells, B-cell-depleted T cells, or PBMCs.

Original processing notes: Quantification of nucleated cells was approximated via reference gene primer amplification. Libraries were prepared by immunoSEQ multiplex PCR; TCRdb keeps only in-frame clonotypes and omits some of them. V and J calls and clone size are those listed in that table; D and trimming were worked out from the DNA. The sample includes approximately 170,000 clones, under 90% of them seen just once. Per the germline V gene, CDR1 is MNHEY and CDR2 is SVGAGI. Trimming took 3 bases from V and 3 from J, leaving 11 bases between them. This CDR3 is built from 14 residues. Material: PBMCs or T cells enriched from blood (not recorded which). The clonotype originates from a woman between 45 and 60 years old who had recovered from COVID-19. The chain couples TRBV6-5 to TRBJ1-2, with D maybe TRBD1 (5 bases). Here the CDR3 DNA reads TGTGCCAGCAGTTATCAAGGCAGGGACTATGGCTACACCTTC. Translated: CASSYQGRDYGYTF.